These 14 T cell receptor beta chains came from one sample sequenced in a study of cytomegalovirus exposure and HLA in healthy donors. Vbeta (60) and Jbeta (13) primers were used in the PCR. Produced via immunoSEQ multiplex PCR; TCRdb's table is partial and in-frame only. The sample records 90,000 to 130,000 clones, approximately 82% being singletons. The sequenced material came from PBMCs. These TCRs come from a man aged 25 to 40 in good health and CMV-seropositive.

V gene TRBV2 combines with J gene TRBJ2-7; 9 bases are a match to TRBD1. The CDR3 totals 13 residues. Germline assignment: CDR1 SNHLY and CDR2 FYNNEI. J gave up 7 bases and V 5 bases, and 6 bases lay outside the gene matches. The DNA of the CDR3 is TGTGCCAGCAGTCCGGACAGGGGTAGGGAGCAGTACGTC. The encoded protein is CASSPDRGREQYV.

This clone was seen a few times. The chain uses TRBV4-1 and TRBJ1-4; maybe TRBD1 (5 bases). From germline, CDR1 is MGHRA and CDR2 YSYEKL. The CDR3 loop spans 16 amino acids. V shed 2 bases and J shed 0 bases, with 10 bases lying between them. The CDR3 coding sequence is TGCGCCAGCAGCCAATACAGGAACCCAACTAATGAAAAACTGTTTTTT. It translates to CASSQYRNPTNEKLFF.

In its sample, this clone was seen a few times. The chain carries TRBV28 and TRBJ1-1, with D unresolved. CDR1 MDHEN and CDR2 SYDVKM come from the germline V gene. With 4 bases removed from V and 5 bases from J, the gap between germline ends came to 17 bases. The CDR3 runs 15 residues. CDR3 DNA sequence: TGTGCCAGCAGTTCTCCAGACACTCGAGAGACTGAAGCTTTCTTT. Protein: CASSSPDTRETEAFF.

The V call is TRBV7-9, the J call TRBJ2-3; no firm D call. CDR3 length: 15 residues. V was clipped by 5 bases and J by 1 base, with 13 bases between them. Germline lookup yields CDR1 SEHNR and CDR2 FQNEAQ (reference sequence). The DNA of the CDR3 is TGTGCCAGCAGCCAGATTGGCGGAGGCACAGATACGCAGTATTTT. Its translation: CASSQIGGGTDTQYF.

The count of this clone is one. V is TRBV6-1 and J is TRBJ2-1, with 11 bases matching TRBD2. Trimming cost V 6 bases and J 4 bases; bases outside gene matches: 5. CDR1 is MNHNS, CDR2 SASEGT, per germline. The CDR3 runs 15 residues. The CDR3 reads CASRATSGAYNEQFF. The CDR3 nucleotides read TGTGCCAGCAGAGCGACTAGCGGGGCTTACAATGAGCAGTTCTTC.

This chain uses TRBV10-3 with TRBJ1-2; D call uncertain. The germline V and J ends were trimmed by 1 base and 5 bases, with 8 bases remaining between them. CDR3 length: 13 residues. Germline CDR1 reads ENHRY; CDR2 reads SYGVKD. CDR3 residues: CAISEYRLYGYTF. Written as DNA, the CDR3 is TGTGCCATCAGTGAGTACAGATTATATGGCTACACCTTC.

This clone showed up just a few times. V is TRBV13 and J is TRBJ2-7, with TRBD2 matching over 14 bases. The CDR3 has 18 amino acids. After removal of 5 bases from V and 3 bases from J, the junction contained 12 bases not matched to a gene. Germline V gene data show CDR1 as PRHDT and CDR2 as FYEKMQ (reference sequence). In nucleotides, the CDR3 is TGTGCCAGCAGCGCGGGAGGGTCTGGACTAGCGGGGGGCTACGAGCAGTACTTC. This encodes CASSAGGSGLAGGYEQYF.

V gene TRBV19 combines with J gene TRBJ1-1, with D tentatively TRBD1 (5 bases). V gave up 6 bases and J gave up 3 bases, with 14 bases separating them. In germline, CDR1 is LNHDA, CDR2 SQIVND (reference sequence). This CDR3 region has 14 residues. Here the CDR3 reads CASSMWTPHTEAFF. The CDR3, as DNA: TGTGCCAGTAGCATGTGGACACCCCACACTGAAGCTTTCTTT.

This clone came up once. The chain joins TRBV2 to TRBJ1-5; the D gene is possibly TRBD1 (5 bases). The CDR3 has 18 residues. V dropped 3 bases and J dropped 1 base, with 19 bases sitting between them. CDR1 is SNHLY, CDR2 FYNNEI, per germline. CDR3 region: CASSEGRVIVWSNQPQHF. The CDR3 DNA sequence: TGTGCCAGCAGTGAGGGCAGGGTGATAGTATGGAGCAATCAGCCCCAGCATTTT. Supplemented by reference TRBV2 and TRBJ1-5, the full variable domain reads EPEVTQTPSHQVTQMGQEVILRCVPISNHLYFYWYRQILGQKVEFLVSFYNNEISEKSEIFDDQFSVERPDGSNFTLKIRSTKLEDSAMYFCASSEGRVIVWSNQPQHFGDGTRLSIL.

This clone was counted only a few times. The rearrangement links TRBV5-1 to TRBJ2-2; 8 bases are shared with TRBD1. V dropped 0 bases and J dropped 5; count of bases not matched to a gene: 6. The CDR3 runs 16 residues. Germline CDR1 is SGHRS and CDR2 is YFSETQ. The CDR3, as DNA: TGCGCCAGCAGCTTGGGACCGACAGGGGATACCGGGGAGCTGTTTTTT. This sequence encodes CASSLGPTGDTGELFF.

The chain carries TRBV18 and TRBJ1-2; tentatively, D is TRBD1 (6 bases). The V and J ends lost 4 bases and 3 bases respectively, with 15 bases between them. Germline V gene sequence: CDR1 KGHSH, CDR2 LQKENI. The CDR3 is 15 amino acids. The CDR3 region has the DNA TGTGCCAGCTCACGGGACACAGGGAGAGACTATGGCTACACCTTC. Translation: CASSRDTGRDYGYTF.

This clone was seen a few times. The J gene is TRBJ2-7, the V gene TRBV19; TRBD1 might be the D (6 bases). Germline lookup yields CDR1 LNHDA and CDR2 SQIVND (reference sequence). Trimming pared 5 bases from V and 2 bases from J, leaving 10 bases between. The CDR3 extends over 13 amino acids. The CDR3: CASSSTGPYEQYF. CDR3 sequence (DNA): TGTGCCAGTAGTTCGACAGGTCCCTACGAGCAGTACTTC.

The chain employs TRBV5-1 and TRBJ2-7; TRBD2 agrees at 9 bases. V lost 0 bases to trimming and J lost 5 bases; unmatched junction nucleotides: 9. Germline V lookup: CDR1 SGHRS, CDR2 YFSETQ. The CDR3 length is 16 residues. For the CDR3, the DNA is TGCGCCAGCAGCTTGGGGGCGGGGGGGCCTTTGGACGAGCAGTACTTC. Encoded protein: CASSLGAGGPLDEQYF. The whole variable domain, remainder taken from reference TRBV5-1 and TRBJ2-7, is KAGVTQTPRYLIKTRGQQVTLSCSPISGHRSVSWYQQTPGQGLQFLFEYFSETQRNKGNFPGRFSGRQFSNSRSEMNVSTLELGDSALYLCASSLGAGGPLDEQYFGPGTRLTVT.

The CDR3 nucleotides are TGTGCCAGCAGTCTCAGGGTCACAGATACGCAGTATTTT. This encodes CASSLRVTDTQYF. The rearrangement links TRBV11-2 to TRBJ2-3; TRBD1 might be the D (5 bases). Germline-derived CDR1 and CDR2 are SGHAT and FQNNGV. This CDR3 comprises 13 residues. With 6 bases removed from V and 2 bases from J, the gap between germline ends came to 9 bases.